The T cell receptor (beta chain) under discussion was sequenced for a study of T cells after yellow fever vaccination. TCRdb independently ran MiXCR on the 5' RACE reads; one entry per CDR3 protein. This table has fewer than 450,000 distinct CDR3 sequences, roughly 8.4% appearing once. This receptor was obtained from a young man who received the YFV17D yellow fever vaccine. Here the sequenced sample was PBMCs, taken roughly 46 days after the first yellow fever vaccination.

The CDR3 spells CSVPSSGRDTEAFF. The DNA for the CDR3 is TGCAGCGTCCCTTCTAGCGGCAGGGACACTGAAGCTTTCTTT. This rearrangement joins TRBV29-1 to TRBJ1-1; D is possibly TRBD1 (5 bases). V gave up 6 bases and J gave up 3 bases, with 17 bases separating them. The germline V gene encodes CDR1 SQVTM and CDR2 ANQGSEA. The CDR3 totals 14 residues.